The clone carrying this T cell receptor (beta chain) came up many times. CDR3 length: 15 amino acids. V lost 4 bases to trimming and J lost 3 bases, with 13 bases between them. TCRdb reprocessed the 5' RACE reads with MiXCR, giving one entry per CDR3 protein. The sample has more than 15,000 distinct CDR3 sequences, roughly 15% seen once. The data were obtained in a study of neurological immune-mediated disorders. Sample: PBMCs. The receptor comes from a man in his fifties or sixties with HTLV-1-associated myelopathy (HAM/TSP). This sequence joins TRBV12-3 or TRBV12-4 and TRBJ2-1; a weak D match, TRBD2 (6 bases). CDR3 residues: CASSSYSGSYNEQFF. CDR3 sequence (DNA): TGTGCCAGCAGTTCTTACTCCGGGAGCTACAATGAGCAGTTCTTC.